This T cell receptor (beta chain) was recorded in a study of early T cells in non-severe SARS-CoV-2 infection. Study summary: With bulk RNA from unsorted whole blood as input, sequencing yielded unpaired chains. Study-level findings and limits: Database matching using VDJdb favored anti-spike CD8 responses, with private and CD4 specificities left missing.

CDR3 size: 14 residues. J lost 6 bases, V lost 9 bases, and 10 bases had no gene match. Germline values: CDR1 LNHDA, CDR2 SQIVND (reference sequence). Concerning this clonotype itself: Antigen: not known.

Individual cDNA molecules were tagged with unique molecular identifiers, the study reported. TCRdb re-analysed the 5' RACE reads in MiXCR, keeping a single row per CDR3 protein. Of about 49,000 distinct CDR3 sequences listed, approximately 12% were seen once; the top ten hold around 2.6%. The gene calls are TRBV19 and TRBJ2-1; 8 bases map to TRBD2. The clonotype comes from an adult who was a healthcare worker with PCR-confirmed SARS-CoV-2 infection or an uninfected control (not recorded which). The specimen was whole blood, collected at baseline. The CDR3 loop reads CASAGTSVINEQFF. The CDR3 region has the DNA TGTGCCAGCGCCGGGACTAGTGTGATCAATGAGCAGTTCTTC.